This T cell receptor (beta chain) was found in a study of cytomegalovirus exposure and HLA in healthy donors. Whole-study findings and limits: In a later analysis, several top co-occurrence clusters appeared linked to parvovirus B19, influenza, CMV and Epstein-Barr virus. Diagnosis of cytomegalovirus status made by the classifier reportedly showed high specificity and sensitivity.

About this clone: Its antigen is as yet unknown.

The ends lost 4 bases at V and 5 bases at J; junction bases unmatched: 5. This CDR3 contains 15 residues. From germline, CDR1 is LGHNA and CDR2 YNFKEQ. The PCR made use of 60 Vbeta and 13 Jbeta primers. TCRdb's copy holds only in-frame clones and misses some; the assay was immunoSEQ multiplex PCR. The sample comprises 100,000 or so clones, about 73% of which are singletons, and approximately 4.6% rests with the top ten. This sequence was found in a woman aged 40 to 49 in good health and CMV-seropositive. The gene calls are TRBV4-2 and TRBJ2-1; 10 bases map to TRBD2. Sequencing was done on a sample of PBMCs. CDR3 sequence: CASSPTSGYNNEQFF. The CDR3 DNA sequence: TGTGCCAGCAGCCCGACTAGCGGGTATAACAATGAGCAGTTCTTC.